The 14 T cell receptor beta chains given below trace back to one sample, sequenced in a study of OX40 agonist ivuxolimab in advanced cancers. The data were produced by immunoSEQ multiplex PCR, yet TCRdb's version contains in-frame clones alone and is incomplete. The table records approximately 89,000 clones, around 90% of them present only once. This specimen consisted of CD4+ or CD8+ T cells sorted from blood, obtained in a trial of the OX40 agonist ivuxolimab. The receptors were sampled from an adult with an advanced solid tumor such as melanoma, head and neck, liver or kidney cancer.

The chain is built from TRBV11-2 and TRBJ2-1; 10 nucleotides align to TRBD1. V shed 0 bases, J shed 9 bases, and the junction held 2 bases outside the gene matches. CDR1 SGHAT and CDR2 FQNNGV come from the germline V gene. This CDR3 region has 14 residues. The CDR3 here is CASSLDWTGGEQFF. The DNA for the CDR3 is TGTGCCAGCAGCTTAGATTGGACAGGGGGTGAGCAGTTCTTC.

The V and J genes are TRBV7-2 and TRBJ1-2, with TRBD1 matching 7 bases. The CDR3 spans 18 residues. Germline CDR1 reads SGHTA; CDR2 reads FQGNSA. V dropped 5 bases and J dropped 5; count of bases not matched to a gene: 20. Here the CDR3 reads CASSPGGNRGLLKYGYTF. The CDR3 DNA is TGTGCCAGCAGCCCGGGGGGTAACAGGGGCCTCCTGAAATATGGCTACACCTTC.

The CDR3 region has the DNA TGCGCCAGCAGGGCAGGGGAAAGAAACACTGAAGCTTTCTTT. This translates into CASRAGERNTEAFF. The chain employs TRBV5-1 and TRBJ1-1; maybe TRBD1 (6 bases). Germline loops: CDR1 SGHRS, CDR2 YFSETQ. The V end lost 5 bases, the J end lost 2 bases, and 13 bases lay between the germline ends. CDR3 length: 14 residues. Supplemented by reference TRBV5-1 and TRBJ1-1, the full variable domain reads KAGVTQTPRYLIKTRGQQVTLSCSPISGHRSVSWYQQTPGQGLQFLFEYFSETQRNKGNFPGRFSGRQFSNSRSEMNVSTLELGDSALYLCASRAGERNTEAFFGQGTRLTVV.

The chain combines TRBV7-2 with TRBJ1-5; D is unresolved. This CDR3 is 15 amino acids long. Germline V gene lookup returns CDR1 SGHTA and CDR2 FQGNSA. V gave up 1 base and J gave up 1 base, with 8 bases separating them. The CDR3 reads CASSLVGWSNQPQHF. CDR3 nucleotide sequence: TGTGCCAGCAGCTTAGTTGGCTGGAGCAATCAGCCCCAGCATTTT.

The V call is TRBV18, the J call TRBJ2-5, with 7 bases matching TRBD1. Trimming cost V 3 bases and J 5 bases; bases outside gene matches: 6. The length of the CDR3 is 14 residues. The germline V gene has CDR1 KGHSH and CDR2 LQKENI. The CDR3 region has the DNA TGTGCCAGCTCACCTGCGACAGGGTGGGAGACCCAGTACTTC. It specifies CASSPATGWETQYF.

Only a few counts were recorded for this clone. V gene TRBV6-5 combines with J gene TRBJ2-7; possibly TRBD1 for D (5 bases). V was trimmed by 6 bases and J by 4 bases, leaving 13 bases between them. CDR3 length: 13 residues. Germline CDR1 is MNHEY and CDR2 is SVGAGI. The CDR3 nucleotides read TGTGCCAGCAGACCCCCAGGGAAATACGAGCAGTACTTC. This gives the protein CASRPPGKYEQYF.

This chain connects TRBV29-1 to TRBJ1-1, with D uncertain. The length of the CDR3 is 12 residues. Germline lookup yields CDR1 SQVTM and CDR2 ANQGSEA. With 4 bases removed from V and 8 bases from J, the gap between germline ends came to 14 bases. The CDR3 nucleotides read TGCAGCGTTGCGGTCTCCCGTGGCGAAGCTTTCTTT. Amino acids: CSVAVSRGEAFF.

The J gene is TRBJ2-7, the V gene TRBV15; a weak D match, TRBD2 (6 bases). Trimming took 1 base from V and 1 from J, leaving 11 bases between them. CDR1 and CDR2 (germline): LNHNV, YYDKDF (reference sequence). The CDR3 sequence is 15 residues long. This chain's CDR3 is CATSRGAGRSYEQYF. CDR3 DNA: TGTGCCACCAGCAGAGGGGCAGGGAGGTCCTACGAGCAGTACTTC. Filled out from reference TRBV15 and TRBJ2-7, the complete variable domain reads DAMVIQNPRYQVTQFGKPVTLSCSQTLNHNVMYWYQQKSSQAPKLLFHYYDKDFNNEADTPDNFQSRRPNTSFCFLDIRSPGLGDTAMYLCATSRGAGRSYEQYFGPGTRLTVT.

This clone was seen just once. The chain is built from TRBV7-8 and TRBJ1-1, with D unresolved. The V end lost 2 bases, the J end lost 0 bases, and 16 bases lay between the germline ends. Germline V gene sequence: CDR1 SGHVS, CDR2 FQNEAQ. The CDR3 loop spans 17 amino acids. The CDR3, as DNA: TGTGCCAGCAGCTTAATGGGTTTTGCAGCGATGAACACTGAAGCTTTCTTT. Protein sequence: CASSLMGFAAMNTEAFF. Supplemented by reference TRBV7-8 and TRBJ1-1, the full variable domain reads GAGVSQSPRYKVAKRGQDVALRCDPISGHVSLFWYQQALGQGPEFLTYFQNEAQLDKSGLPSDRFFAERPEGSVSTLKIQRTQQEDSAVYLCASSLMGFAAMNTEAFFGQGTRLTVV.

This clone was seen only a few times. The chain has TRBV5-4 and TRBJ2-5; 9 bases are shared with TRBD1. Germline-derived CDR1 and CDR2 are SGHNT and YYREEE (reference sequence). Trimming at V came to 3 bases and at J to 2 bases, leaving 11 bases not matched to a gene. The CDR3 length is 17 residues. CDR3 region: CASSSTGTGREQETQYF. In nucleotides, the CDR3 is TGTGCCAGCAGCTCTACCGGGACAGGGCGGGAGCAAGAGACCCAGTACTTC.

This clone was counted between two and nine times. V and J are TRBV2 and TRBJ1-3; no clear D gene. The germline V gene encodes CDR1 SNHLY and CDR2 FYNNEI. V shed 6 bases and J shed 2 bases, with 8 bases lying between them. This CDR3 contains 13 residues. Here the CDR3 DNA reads TGTGCCAGCAGAAGAGATACTGGAAACACCATATATTTT. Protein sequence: CASRRDTGNTIYF.

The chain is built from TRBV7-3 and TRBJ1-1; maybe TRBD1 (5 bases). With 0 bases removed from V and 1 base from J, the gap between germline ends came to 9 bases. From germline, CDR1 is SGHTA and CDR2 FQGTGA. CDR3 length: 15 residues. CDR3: CASSLTGQANTEAFF. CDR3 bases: TGTGCCAGCAGCTTAACGGGGCAAGCGAACACTGAAGCTTTCTTT.

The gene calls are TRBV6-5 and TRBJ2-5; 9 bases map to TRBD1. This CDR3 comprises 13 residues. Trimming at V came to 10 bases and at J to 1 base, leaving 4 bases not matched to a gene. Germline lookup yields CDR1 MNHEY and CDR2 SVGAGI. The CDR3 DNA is TGTGCCACCTCGGGACAGGGCCAAGAGACCCAGTACTTC. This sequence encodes CATSGQGQETQYF.

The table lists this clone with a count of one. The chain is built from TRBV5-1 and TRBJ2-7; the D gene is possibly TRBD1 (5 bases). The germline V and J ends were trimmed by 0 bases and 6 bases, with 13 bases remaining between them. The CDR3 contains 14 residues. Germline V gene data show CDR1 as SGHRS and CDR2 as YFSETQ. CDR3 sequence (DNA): TGCGCCAGCAGCTTGGCGAGGACACTTAGCGAGCAGTACTTC. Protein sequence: CASSLARTLSEQYF.